Listed below are T cell receptor beta chains from one sample, sequenced in a study of shared clonotypes between healthy human individuals. Method: immunoSEQ multiplex PCR; TCRdb's copy keeps in-frame clones and lacks some. The sample includes 2 million to 2.5 million clones, more than 85% of them seen just once. The sequencing sample was made of naive CD4+ T cells from PBMCs. The receptors were gathered from a man aged 18 to 29 in good health. Some clones in this sample may be carry-over from other donors' samples. The CDR3 runs from the conserved cysteine through the conserved F or W. A D gene is named only where the DNA matches it firmly. Where a row states a size, it is once, few, many or the class of an expanded clone; other rows omit it.

TRBV27	16	TRBD2	NA	TRBJ2-2	TGTGCCAGCAGTTCCGGGACTAGCGGGAGCACCGGGGAGCTGTTTTTT	CASSSGTSGSTGELFF
TRBV7-2	15	TRBD1	NA	TRBJ2-3	TGTGCCAGCATCCAAACGGGACAGGGCACAGATACGCAGTATTTT	CASIQTGQGTDTQYF
TRBV5-4	15	NA	NA	TRBJ1-1	TGTGCCAGCAGCTTGAGGCAGGTCCCGGGCACTGAAGCTTTCTTT	CASSLRQVPGTEAFF
TRBV5-1	18	NA	NA	TRBJ2-6	TGCGCCAGCAGCTTTGAATTAGCAGGTTCATCTGGGGCCAACGTCCTGACTTTC	CASSFELAGSSGANVLTF
TRBV5-4	12	NA	NA	TRBJ2-1	TGTGCCAGCAGCGAACGTTACAATGAGCAGTTCTTC	CASSERYNEQFF
TRBV4-1	16	TRBD2	NA	TRBJ2-2	TGCGCCAGCAGCCAATGGCTAGCGGGATTGGTCGGGGAGCTGTTTTTT	CASSQWLAGLVGELFF
TRBV2	14	TRBD2	NA	TRBJ2-5	TGTGCCAGCAGTCGGACTAGCGGGCAAGAGACCCAGTACTTC	CASSRTSGQETQYF
TRBV2	14	NA	NA	TRBJ1-3	TGTGCCAGCAGTGACCGGGTGCCGGCGAACACCATATATTTT	CASSDRVPANTIYF
TRBV28	15	NA	once	TRBJ2-2	TGTGCCAGCAGATCGGGGGGCTTCAGCGCCGGGGAGCTGTTTTTT	CASRSGGFSAGELFF
TRBV9	14	TRBD2	NA	TRBJ2-4	TGTGCCAGCAGCCCGCGTACTAGCGGAAACATTCAGTACTTC	CASSPRTSGNIQYF
TRBV28	12	NA	NA	TRBJ1-2	TGTGCCAGCAGTTTTACCGGCTATGGCTACACCTTC	CASSFTGYGYTF
TRBV4-1	15	TRBD2	NA	TRBJ2-7	TGCGCCAGCAGCCAAGATCAGCGGGATAAGTACGAGCAGTACTTC	CASSQDQRDKYEQYF
TRBV7-9	14	NA	NA	TRBJ2-7	TGTGCCAGCAGCGCAACGGCCCTAGGCGGCGAGCAGTACTTC	CASSATALGGEQYF
TRBV5-1	16	TRBD1	NA	TRBJ2-5	TGCGCCAGCAGCTTGGGACGGACAGGGGCTGTGGGGGACCAGTACTTC	CASSLGRTGAVGDQYF
TRBV5-1	17	NA	NA	TRBJ1-2	TGCGCCAGCAGCTTGGCCCGAGGGGCAGGAATGAACTATGGCTACACCTTC	CASSLARGAGMNYGYTF
TRBV7-3	13	NA	NA	TRBJ2-2	TGTGCCAGCAGCCCGACGGCCACCGGGGAGCTGTTTTTT	CASSPTATGELFF
TRBV6-1	13	NA	NA	TRBJ1-5	TGTGCCAGCAGTGGGGGGGCTATGCAGCCCCAGCATTTT	CASSGGAMQPQHF
TRBV5-4	15	NA	NA	TRBJ1-3	TGTGCCAGCAGCCCGAACGTGGCTACTGGAAACACCATATATTTT	CASSPNVATGNTIYF
TRBV18	15	TRBD1	once	TRBJ1-4	TGTGCCAGCTCACTATCGACAGGGGAGGATGAAAAACTGTTTTTT	CASSLSTGEDEKLFF
TRBV6-5	12	NA	NA	TRBJ2-7	TGTGCCAGCAGGGGATATCTATACGAGCAGTACTTC	CASRGYLYEQYF
TRBV5-1	16	TRBD1	NA	TRBJ1-4	TGCGCCAGCAGCTTGGATCCGGGACAGGGTATGGAAAAACTGTTTTTT	CASSLDPGQGMEKLFF
TRBV28	14	NA	NA	TRBJ2-3	TGTGCCAGCAGTTCCCTCGGACTCCAGGATACGCAGTATTTT	CASSSLGLQDTQYF
TRBV30	15	TRBD2	NA	TRBJ2-5	TGTGCCTGGAGTTGGGCTAGCGGGAGGTTTGAGACCCAGTACTTC	CAWSWASGRFETQYF
TRBV19	15	NA	NA	TRBJ1-4	TGTGCCAGTAGTATTAGCCTGTCGCGGAATGAAAAACTGTTTTTT	CASSISLSRNEKLFF
TRBV9	15	NA	NA	TRBJ1-1	TGTGCCAGCAGCTCCCACTCGTCGGAGAACACTGAAGCTTTCTTT	CASSSHSSENTEAFF
TRBV28	16	NA	NA	TRBJ1-1	TGTGCCAGCAGTGACGGACAGCCTGGGAAATATGGCGAAGCTTTCTTT	CASSDGQPGKYGEAFF
TRBV11-3	13	NA	NA	TRBJ1-1	TGTGCCAGCAGCTCCCACAGAGGCACTGAAGCTTTCTTT	CASSSHRGTEAFF
TRBV9	16	TRBD1	NA	TRBJ2-1	TGTGCCAGCAGCGTATCTGGGACAGGGAGGGTCAATGAGCAGTTCTTC	CASSVSGTGRVNEQFF
TRBV6-6	13	NA	NA	TRBJ2-7	TGTGCCAGCAGTTACTTTACGGGCTACGAGCAGTACTTC	CASSYFTGYEQYF
TRBV18	17	NA	NA	TRBJ1-3	TGTGCCAGCTCCCCTACTCTGGACGTCAGCTCTGGAAACACCATATATTTT	CASSPTLDVSSGNTIYF
TRBV6-1	15	TRBD1	NA	TRBJ2-2	TGTGCCAGCTCGACAGGGCGAACGACGGTCGGGGAGCTGTTTTTT	CASSTGRTTVGELFF
TRBV5-1	13	NA	few	TRBJ1-5	TGCGCCAGCAGCTTGGATTCCAATCAGCCCCAGCATTTT	CASSLDSNQPQHF
TRBV27	13	TRBD2	NA	TRBJ2-7	TGTGCCACCCGGGGCGGGGGGTCCTACGAGCAGTACTTC	CATRGGGSYEQYF
TRBV5-1	15	TRBD1	NA	TRBJ2-5	TGCGCCAGCAGCTCCGACGGGACAGGCCCGGAGACCCAGTACTTC	CASSSDGTGPETQYF
TRBV10-1	15	TRBD2	NA	TRBJ2-1	TGCGCCAGCAGTCCCGGGACTAGCGGGAGGGCCGGGTTGTTCTTC	CASSPGTSGRAGLFF
TRBV4-3	13	NA	NA	TRBJ2-1	TGCGCCAGCAGCCGCGGATTTTACAATGAGCAGTTCTTC	CASSRGFYNEQFF
TRBV7-2	14	NA	NA	TRBJ1-1	TGTGCCAGCAGCTTCCGGAGAGTGAACACTGAAGCTTTCTTT	CASSFRRVNTEAFF
TRBV4-2	14	TRBD2	NA	TRBJ2-1	TGTGCCAGCAGCCAAGCGGGAGGGTCGTATGAGCAGTTCTTC	CASSQAGGSYEQFF
TRBV7-2	15	TRBD1	NA	TRBJ2-5	TGTGCCAGCAGCTTATATGGGACAGCACAAGAGACCCAGTACTTC	CASSLYGTAQETQYF
TRBV6-1	15	NA	NA	TRBJ2-1	TGTGCCAGCAGTGGATTCCCGGGCTCCTACAATGAGCAGTTCTTC	CASSGFPGSYNEQFF
TRBV28	16	TRBD1	NA	TRBJ1-5	TGTGCCAGCAGGGCTTCTGGTCGACAGGGGGTGCAGCCCCAGCATTTT	CASRASGRQGVQPQHF
TRBV11-2	15	TRBD1	NA	TRBJ1-5	TGTGCCAGCAGCTTAGCCGGGACAGCAAATCAGCCCCAGCATTTT	CASSLAGTANQPQHF
TRBV5-1	16	TRBD2	NA	TRBJ2-3	TGCGCCAGCAGCTTCCAAGCGGGGAGATCCACAGATACGCAGTATTTT	CASSFQAGRSTDTQYF
TRBV5-1	15	NA	NA	TRBJ2-5	TGCGCCAGCAGCTTGGGGGCGGGAACTGAAGAGACCCAGTACTTC	CASSLGAGTEETQYF
TRBV29-1	14	TRBD2	NA	TRBJ2-3	TGCAGCGTGGTTCTAGCGGGAGGGAGGAGGACGCAGTATTTT	CSVVLAGGRRTQYF
TRBV18	13	NA	NA	TRBJ2-5	TGTGCCAGCTCACCCCTACCCCGGGAGACCCAGTACTTC	CASSPLPRETQYF
TRBV18	15	TRBD2	NA	TRBJ2-1	TGTGCCAGCTCACCACTGGGCGGGAGGAACAATGAGCAGTTCTTC	CASSPLGGRNNEQFF
TRBV5-1	14	NA	NA	TRBJ2-3	TGCGCCAGCAGTGAGCTGGGCGGTGGAGATACGCAGTATTTT	CASSELGGGDTQYF
TRBV15	15	NA	NA	TRBJ2-7	TGTGCCACCAGCAGAGGAGGCAGGGGCCCCTACGAGCAGTACTTC	CATSRGGRGPYEQYF
TRBV21-1	17	NA	NA	TRBJ1-4	TGTGCCAGCAGCAAAGCCGGGCCGGTTGTACTGAATGAAAAACTGTTTTTT	CASSKAGPVVLNEKLFF
TRBV5-1	13	NA	NA	TRBJ2-5	TGCGCCAGCAGTATCCCAGCAGAAGAGACCCAGTACTTC	CASSIPAEETQYF
TRBV7-2	11	NA	NA	TRBJ2-7	TGTGCCAGCAGCCGGGCGGGCGAGCAGTACTTC	CASSRAGEQYF
TRBV7-3	13	TRBD1	NA	TRBJ2-7	TGTGCCAGCGGAAGGGACAGGGGACTCGAGCAGTACTTC	CASGRDRGLEQYF
TRBV19	17	TRBD2	NA	TRBJ2-1	TGTGCCAGTAGTATCGGTAGCGGGAGCCCCTGGGGAGATGAGCAGTTCTTC	CASSIGSGSPWGDEQFF